A selection of T cell receptor beta chains follows, all from one sample in a study of cytomegalovirus exposure and HLA in healthy donors. Measured with immunoSEQ multiplex PCR; TCRdb has only the in-frame clones, and not every one. The table includes tens of thousands of clones, around 8% detected once. Sequenced: PBMCs. The source of these receptors is a middle-aged man in good health and CMV-seronegative. The CDR3 runs from the conserved cysteine through the conserved F or W. Each record gives: V gene, J gene, clone size, D gene, CDR3 DNA, CDR3 protein. D genes are given only for firm matches. The size of a clone is reported for some rows only, either as once, few or many, or as a class for expanded clones.

TRBV27,TRBJ2-1,few,NA,TGTGCCAGCAGTTCCCGTCGGGGGGGACAGACCTACAATGAGCAGTTCTTC,CASSSRRGGQTYNEQFF
TRBV27,TRBJ2-7,few,TRBD1,TGTGCCAGCAGTCCTGGACAGGCCATTTCGGAGCAGTACTTC,CASSPGQAISEQYF
TRBV7-9,TRBJ1-1,NA,NA,TGTGCCAGCAGAATTACGGGGGGCAGGGCAAGACAAGGCACTGAAGCTTTCTTT,CASRITGGRARQGTEAFF
TRBV6-5,TRBJ1-2,few,NA,TGTGCCAGCAGTTACGCGGTCGGACTGGGGGGTTATGGCTACACCTTC,CASSYAVGLGGYGYTF
TRBV5-6,TRBJ2-3,NA,NA,TGTGCCAGCAGCCTCAGGGGATTCCCAAGCACAGATACGCAGTATTTT,CASSLRGFPSTDTQYF
TRBV27,TRBJ1-2,few,TRBD1,TGTGCCAGCAGGGGGACAGGGGTGGGTGGCTACACCTTC,CASRGTGVGGYTF
TRBV6-5,TRBJ2-1,few,NA,TGTGCCAGCAGCCGTCAGGCATTCGGTACCAATGAGCAGTTCTTC,CASSRQAFGTNEQFF
TRBV5-1,TRBJ2-5,few,TRBD1,TGCGCCAGCAGCTTGGGGGGGGGACAGGGTCAAGAGACCCAGTACTTC,CASSLGGGQGQETQYF
TRBV30,TRBJ2-2,NA,NA,TGTGCCTGGAGTGGCCAGGGGAACACCGGGGAGCTGTTTTTT,CAWSGQGNTGELFF
TRBV7-2,TRBJ1-5,NA,NA,TGTGCCAGCAGCGCGGACATAGTTAGCAATCAGCCCCAGCATTTT,CASSADIVSNQPQHF
TRBV7-9,TRBJ1-1,NA,NA,TGTGCCAGCAGCTTGGGCCAGATTGAAGCTTTCTTT,CASSLGQIEAFF
TRBV28,TRBJ2-3,NA,NA,TGTGCCAGCAGTCTAGGGGTGGAAGATACGCAGTATTTT,CASSLGVEDTQYF
TRBV7-3,TRBJ1-3,NA,TRBD1,TGTGCCAGCAGCTTAGCAGGGGGCTTCGGAAACACCATATATTTT,CASSLAGGFGNTIYF
TRBV5-4,TRBJ2-7,few,NA,TGTGCCAGCAGCTTGCAAGGGGGCGAGCAGTACTTC,CASSLQGGEQYF
TRBV7-9,TRBJ1-1,few,NA,TGTGCCAGCAGCTTAGCGAATTGGAGGACTGAAGCTTTCTTT,CASSLANWRTEAFF
TRBV28,TRBJ2-1,few,NA,TGTGCCAGCAGTTCGCCCGGACTATCCGAGCAGTTCTTC,CASSSPGLSEQFF
TRBV7-7,TRBJ2-7,NA,NA,TGTGCTAGCAGCTTAGCGGACACCTACGAGCAGTACTTC,CASSLADTYEQYF
TRBV7-2,TRBJ1-2,few,NA,TGTGCCAGCAGCTTAGTCACGGTTGACTATGGCTACACCTTC,CASSLVTVDYGYTF
TRBV27,TRBJ1-6,few,TRBD1,TGTGCCAGCACCCGGACAGGGGGGGCCCGCTCATATAATTCACCCCTCCACTTT,CASTRTGGARSYNSPLHF
TRBV6-5,TRBJ2-7,NA,TRBD1,TGTGCCAGCAGTTACGGGACAGGCTACGAGCAGTACTTC,CASSYGTGYEQYF
TRBV28,TRBJ2-4,few,NA,TGTGCCAGCAGACCCCACAGGTTAGCCAAAAACATTCAGTACTTC,CASRPHRLAKNIQYF
TRBV5-1,TRBJ2-7,NA,NA,TGCGCCAGCAGCTTACCCCCCTACTACGAGCAGTACTTC,CASSLPPYYEQYF
TRBV7-9,TRBJ1-2,NA,NA,TGTGCCAGCAGCTTTTTACTCAGGGGAGGGTATGGCTACACCTTC,CASSFLLRGGYGYTF
TRBV27,TRBJ1-4,NA,NA,TGTGCCAGCAGTTTATTGGGGGCAGGGGTCAAGAAACTGTTTTTT,CASSLLGAGVKKLFF
TRBV28,TRBJ1-5,NA,NA,TGTGCCAGCAGTCGTACCATCGGGAGTAGTCAGCCCCAGCATTTT,CASSRTIGSSQPQHF
TRBV25-1,TRBJ1-1,NA,TRBD1,TGTGCCAGCAGTGAATCGGTTAACAGGGGAAGAATGAACACTGAAGCTTTCTTT,CASSESVNRGRMNTEAFF
TRBV28,TRBJ2-5,NA,TRBD1,TGTGCCAGCAGACCACAGGGGACGGAGACCCAGTACTTC,CASRPQGTETQYF
TRBV28,TRBJ2-7,few,TRBD2,TGTGCCAGCAGTTCACAACCCGGGACTAGCGACTCCTACGAGCAGTACTTC,CASSSQPGTSDSYEQYF
TRBV6-5,TRBJ2-3,few,TRBD1,TGTGCCAGCAGTCCACAGGGGGCGGGAGATACGCAGTATTTT,CASSPQGAGDTQYF
TRBV7-2,TRBJ1-2,few,NA,TGTGCCAGCAGCGCAGGGAATTTATTAAGTGGCTACACCTTC,CASSAGNLLSGYTF
TRBV11-2,TRBJ2-6,NA,TRBD1,TGTGCCAGCAGACCCCGGGACAGGGGCTCTGGGGCCAACGTCCTGACTTTC,CASRPRDRGSGANVLTF
TRBV4-2,TRBJ1-3,NA,NA,TGTGCCAGCAGCCAAGGACAGTCTAGCTCTGGAAACACCATATATTTT,CASSQGQSSSGNTIYF
TRBV4-1,TRBJ2-5,NA,TRBD2,TGCGCCAGCAGAGAAGCGGGGGGGCTTAAAGAGACCCAGTACTTC,CASREAGGLKETQYF
TRBV9,TRBJ2-5,few,NA,TGTGCCAGCAGCTACACCCCGGGGGAGCAGTACTTC,CASSYTPGEQYF
TRBV27,TRBJ1-5,few,NA,TGTGCCAGCAGTTTATTTGTGGGGGGAAATCAGCCCCAGCATTTT,CASSLFVGGNQPQHF
TRBV7-8,TRBJ2-2,few,NA,TGTGCCAGCAGCTTAGTATCGGGAGTTAGTCCGCCGAACACCGGGGAGCTGTTTTTT,CASSLVSGVSPPNTGELFF
TRBV18,TRBJ1-6,NA,NA,TGTGCCAGCTCACCAGATAGGGAGGAGCCCCTCCACTTT,CASSPDREEPLHF
TRBV30,TRBJ2-1,NA,TRBD2,TGTGCCCGGACTAGCGGGAGGTCTTACAATGAGCAGTTCTTC,CARTSGRSYNEQFF
TRBV29-1,TRBJ2-5,few,NA,TGCAGCGTTGGCGCCGGGGAGACCCAGTACTTC,CSVGAGETQYF
TRBV5-1,TRBJ1-1,few,NA,TGCGCCAGCAGCCGAGGGGGGGTCCCGTCGAGGACTGAAGCTTTCTTT,CASSRGGVPSRTEAFF
TRBV5-6,TRBJ1-4,NA,NA,TGTGCCAGCAGCCTGGGGGGGGGCAAAAAACTGTTTTTT,CASSLGGGKKLFF
TRBV7-3,TRBJ2-3,few,TRBD2,TGTGCCAGCAGCTTAATTCCGGGACTAGACACAGATACGCAGTATTTT,CASSLIPGLDTDTQYF
TRBV10-2,TRBJ1-1,few,TRBD1,TGCGCCAGTCGACAGGGAAGGACTGAAGCTTTCTTT,CASRQGRTEAFF
TRBV7-6,TRBJ1-1,NA,NA,TGTGCCAGCAGCCTCCTAGATAATACAGGGTCGAACACTGAAGCTTTCTTT,CASSLLDNTGSNTEAFF
TRBV29-1,TRBJ2-2,NA,TRBD2,TGCAGCGTTGCTGGACTAGCGGGGGGGCACGGGGAGCTGTTTTTT,CSVAGLAGGHGELFF
TRBV19,TRBJ1-2,NA,NA,TGTGCCAGTTACCGACAGGACTATGGCTACACCTTC,CASYRQDYGYTF
TRBV6-1,TRBJ1-2,few,NA,TGTGCCAGCACCGGGACACCCGTTAACTATGGCTACACCTTC,CASTGTPVNYGYTF
TRBV7-9,TRBJ2-7,NA,NA,TGTGCCGCCGAGGCTGGGACTTCCTACGAGCAGTACTTC,CAAEAGTSYEQYF
TRBV5-1,TRBJ1-1,few,NA,TGCGCCAGCAGCCCATCAGGGGAAACTGAAGCTTTCTTT,CASSPSGETEAFF
TRBV5-1,TRBJ2-1,NA,TRBD1,TGCGCCAGCAGCCTGGGGACAGGGGACAATGAGCAGTTCTTC,CASSLGTGDNEQFF
TRBV7-3,TRBJ1-1,few,NA,TGTGCCAGCAGCTTAAATCCTACTGTGAACACTGAAGCTTTCTTT,CASSLNPTVNTEAFF
TRBV4-3,TRBJ2-5,few,NA,TGCGCCAGCAGCCAAGGGCTCTCATGGAGAGAGACCCAGTACTTC,CASSQGLSWRETQYF
TRBV2,TRBJ2-3,few,NA,TGTGCCAGCACCCCAGTCTCAGGGCGCACAGATACGCAGTATTTT,CASTPVSGRTDTQYF
TRBV28,TRBJ1-5,NA,NA,TGTGCCAGCAGTCTTCAGGGGTGGAAGCCCCAGCATTTT,CASSLQGWKPQHF
TRBV5-1,TRBJ1-2,few,TRBD1,TGCGCCAGCAGCTTGACAGGGGAATTTGGCTACACCTTC,CASSLTGEFGYTF